These T cell receptor beta chains were read from a single sample in a study of naive CD8 T cells in extremely preterm neonates. Produced via immunoSEQ multiplex PCR; TCRdb's table is partial and in-frame only. This table holds 5,100 or so clones, about 97% found once. Input material: naive CD8+ T cells from cord blood. The origin of the receptors is a newborn in good health. Each CDR3 is given with its conserved first and last residue.

J gene	V gene	CDR3 protein
TRBJ2-7	TRBV4-1	CASSQVGRERYEQYF
TRBJ2-3	TRBV4-3	CASSQDSPPRTRVDTQYF
TRBJ1-3	TRBV4-3	CASSQDRGGNTIYF
TRBJ2-5	TRBV7-6	CASSLQTSGKETQYF
TRBJ2-7	TRBV6-1	CASSEIFLRTGSGYEQYF
TRBJ1-4	TRBV10-3	CAISEIRGLNEKLFF
TRBJ2-1	TRBV9	CASSPRLDSLYEQFF
TRBJ1-4	TRBV5-4	CASSSGPTGDQNPEKLFF
TRBJ2-1	TRBV7-6	CASSFDRGHNEQFF
TRBJ1-1	TRBV10-1	CASDRGAMNTEAFF
TRBJ2-3	TRBV19	CASSIDPPGTSGTDTQYF
TRBJ2-3	TRBV27	CASKPGQVKDTQYF
TRBJ2-7	TRBV5-1	CASSRFGRDSYEQYF
TRBJ2-1	TRBV19	CASSIAGLAYSYNEQFF
TRBJ1-6	TRBV27	CASSFGQDSPLHF
TRBJ2-7	TRBV9	CASSVGTSGEQYF
NA	TRBV27	CASSLSGTGSYEQYF
TRBJ2-7	TRBV7-9	CASSPLDNYEQYF
TRBJ2-5	TRBV9	CASSGQGQETQYF
TRBJ2-7	TRBV27	CASSFGVGGSEQYF
TRBJ2-7	TRBV9	CASSASGGASYEQYF
TRBJ2-2	TRBV6-5	CASSWTGGTGELFF
TRBJ2-3	TRBV7-9	CASSSEATDTQYF
TRBJ2-3	TRBV5-8	CTSSLGGSSTDTQYF
TRBJ2-7	TRBV7-2	CASSLGSGGYYEQYF
TRBJ2-1	TRBV7-9	CASSPQGWQASYNEQFF
TRBJ1-4	TRBV6-5	CASSWGRDNEKLFF
TRBJ2-3	TRBV9	CASSDDRGVDTQYF
TRBJ2-7	TRBV14	CASSRSGRVHEQYF
TRBJ1-2	TRBV7-9	CASTRRGIYGYTF
TRBJ2-7	TRBV30	CAWTSGTYEQYF
TRBJ2-5	TRBV19	CASSRDNQETQYF
TRBJ2-5	TRBV6-5	CASSYSSEWETQYF
TRBJ2-7	TRBV9	CASSVAGTSENYEQYF
TRBJ1-1	TRBV6-1	CASSLRMDREAFF
TRBJ2-5	TRBV11-2	CASSRGLAGRDGETQYF
TRBJ1-5	TRBV28	CASSPRVGNQPQHF
TRBJ1-3	TRBV15	CATQDSGNTIYF
TRBJ2-5	TRBV13	CASSFGTSGQETQYF
TRBJ2-7	TRBV6-1	CASSDNSYEQYF
TRBJ1-3	TRBV5-6	CASGTGVSGNTIYF
TRBJ2-3	TRBV5-6	CASSLWAGSTDTQYF
TRBJ2-7	TRBV5-1	CASSWDQTGTGPSYEQYF
TRBJ2-3	TRBV2	CASSFSGRGTDTQYF
TRBJ2-3	TRBV6-5	CASSWTSGTDTQYF
TRBJ2-3	TRBV7-9	CASSPLAGEVDTQYF
TRBJ2-1	TRBV28	CASLGLAGGPGNEQFF
TRBJ2-7	TRBV10-3	CAISDPTSYEQYF
TRBJ2-7	TRBV11-2	CASSQTLDEQYF
TRBJ2-2	TRBV9	CASSVYGGGRTGELFF